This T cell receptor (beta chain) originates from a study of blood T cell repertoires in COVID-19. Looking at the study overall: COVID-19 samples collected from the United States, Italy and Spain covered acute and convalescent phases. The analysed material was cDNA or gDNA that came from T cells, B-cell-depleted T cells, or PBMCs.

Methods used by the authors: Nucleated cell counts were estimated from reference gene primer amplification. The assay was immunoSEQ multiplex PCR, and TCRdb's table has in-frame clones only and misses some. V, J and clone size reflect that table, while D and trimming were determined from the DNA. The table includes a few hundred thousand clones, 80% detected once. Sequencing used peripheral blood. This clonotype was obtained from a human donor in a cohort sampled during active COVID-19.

CDR3 amino acids: CASSSGGSYNSPLHF. The CDR3 DNA sequence: TGCGCCAGCAGTTCGGGCGGGAGCTATAATTCACCCCTCCACTTT. The V call is TRBV23-1, the J call TRBJ1-6; no definite D call. TRBV23-1 is noted as an ORF with a role that remains uncertain. CDR3 size: 15 residues. Trimming cost V 5 bases and J 3 bases, with 11 bases left between them.